The clone carrying this T cell receptor (beta chain) was seen a handful of times. The data belong to a study of Graves' ophthalmopathy and Graves' hyperthyroidism. Scientists amplified the TCR beta CDR3 regions from RNA transcripts. Second-round multiplex PCR came after a first-round RT-PCR that employed HTBI primers. MiXCR was run by TCRdb on the multiplex PCR reads, yielding one entry per CDR3 protein. The repertoire has around 1.1 million distinct CDR3 sequences, about two fifths of them found once; the top ten carry over 8.5%. Pregnancy or lactation, uncontrolled infections and other autoimmune diseases were grounds for excluding patients. Diagnostic conclusions were grounded in clinical symptoms, serum thyroxine, TRAb, thyroid ultrasound and orbital computed tomography. Sequenced material: peripheral blood or thyroid tissue (not recorded which). This TCR derives from an adult man with Graves' hyperthyroidism.

The CDR3 reads CASSSQLDGYTF. CDR3 bases: TGTGCCAGCAGTTCACAGCTAGACGGCTACACCTTC. The chain recombines TRBV12-3 or TRBV12-4 with TRBJ1-2; D not certain. This CDR3 has 12 amino acids. V lost 4 bases, J lost 8 bases, and 11 bases lay in between.